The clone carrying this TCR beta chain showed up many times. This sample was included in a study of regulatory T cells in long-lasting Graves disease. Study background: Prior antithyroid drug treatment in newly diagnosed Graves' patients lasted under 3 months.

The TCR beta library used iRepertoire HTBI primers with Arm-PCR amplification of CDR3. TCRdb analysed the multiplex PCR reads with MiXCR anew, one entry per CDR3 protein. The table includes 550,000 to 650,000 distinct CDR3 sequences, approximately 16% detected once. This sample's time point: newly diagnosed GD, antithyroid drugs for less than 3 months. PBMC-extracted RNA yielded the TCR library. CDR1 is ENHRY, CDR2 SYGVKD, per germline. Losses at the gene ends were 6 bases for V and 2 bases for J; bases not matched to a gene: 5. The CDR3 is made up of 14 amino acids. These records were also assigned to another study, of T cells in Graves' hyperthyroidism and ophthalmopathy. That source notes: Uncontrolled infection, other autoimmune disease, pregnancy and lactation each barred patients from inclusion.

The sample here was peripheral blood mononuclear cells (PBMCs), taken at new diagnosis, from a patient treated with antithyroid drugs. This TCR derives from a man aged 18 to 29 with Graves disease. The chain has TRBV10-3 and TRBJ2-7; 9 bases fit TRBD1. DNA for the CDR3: TGTGCCATCAGGGGACAGGGAAACGCCTACGAGCAGTACTTC. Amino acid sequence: CAIRGQGNAYEQYF.